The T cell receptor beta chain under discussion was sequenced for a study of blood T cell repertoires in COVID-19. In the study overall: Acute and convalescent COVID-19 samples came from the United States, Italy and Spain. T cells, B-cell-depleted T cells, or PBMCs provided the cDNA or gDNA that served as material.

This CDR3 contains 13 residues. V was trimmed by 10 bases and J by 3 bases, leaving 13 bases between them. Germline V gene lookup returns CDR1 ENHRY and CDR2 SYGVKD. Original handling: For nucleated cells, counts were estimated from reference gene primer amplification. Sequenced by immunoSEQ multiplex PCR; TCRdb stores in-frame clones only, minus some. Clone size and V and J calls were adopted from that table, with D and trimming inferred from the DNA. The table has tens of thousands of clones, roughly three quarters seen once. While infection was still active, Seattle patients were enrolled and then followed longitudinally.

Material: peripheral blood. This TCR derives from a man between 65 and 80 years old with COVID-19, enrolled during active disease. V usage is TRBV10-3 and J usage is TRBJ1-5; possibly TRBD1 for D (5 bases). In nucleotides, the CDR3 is TGTGCCAACGGCGGGACCTACAATCAGCCCCAGCATTTT. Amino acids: CANGGTYNQPQHF.